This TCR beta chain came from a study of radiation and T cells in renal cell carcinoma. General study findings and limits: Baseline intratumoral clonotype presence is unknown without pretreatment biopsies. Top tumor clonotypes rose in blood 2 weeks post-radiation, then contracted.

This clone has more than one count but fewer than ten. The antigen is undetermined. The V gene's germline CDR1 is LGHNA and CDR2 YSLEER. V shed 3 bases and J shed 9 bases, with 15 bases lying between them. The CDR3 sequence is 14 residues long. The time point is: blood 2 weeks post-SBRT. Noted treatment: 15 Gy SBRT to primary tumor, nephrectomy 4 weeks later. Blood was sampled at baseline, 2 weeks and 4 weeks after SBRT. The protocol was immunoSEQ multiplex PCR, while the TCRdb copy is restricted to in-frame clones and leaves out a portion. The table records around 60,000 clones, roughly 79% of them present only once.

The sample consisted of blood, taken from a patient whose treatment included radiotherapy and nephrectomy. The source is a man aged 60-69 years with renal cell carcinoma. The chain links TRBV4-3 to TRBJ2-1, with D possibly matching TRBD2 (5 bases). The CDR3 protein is CASSHLLGRGEQFF. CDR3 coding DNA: TGCGCCAGCAGCCACCTACTAGGACGAGGTGAGCAGTTCTTC.